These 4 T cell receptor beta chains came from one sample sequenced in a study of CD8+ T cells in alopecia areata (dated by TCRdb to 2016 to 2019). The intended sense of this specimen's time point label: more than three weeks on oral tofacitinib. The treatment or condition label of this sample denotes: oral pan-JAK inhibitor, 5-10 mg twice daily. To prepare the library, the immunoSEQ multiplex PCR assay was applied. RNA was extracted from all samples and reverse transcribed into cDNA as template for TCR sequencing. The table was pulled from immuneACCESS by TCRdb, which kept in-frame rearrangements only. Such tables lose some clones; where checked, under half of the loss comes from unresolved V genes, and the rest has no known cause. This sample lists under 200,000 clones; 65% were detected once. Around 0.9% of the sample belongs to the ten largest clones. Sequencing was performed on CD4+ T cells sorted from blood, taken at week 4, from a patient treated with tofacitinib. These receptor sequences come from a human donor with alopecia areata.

The CDR3 nucleotides read TGTGCCTGGAAGTTTGGCCCGAGGGATACCGGGGAGCTGTTTTTT. Protein product: CAWKFGPRDTGELFF. This chain joins TRBV30 and TRBJ2-2; perhaps TRBD2 as D (5 bases). The CDR3 loop spans 15 amino acids. Trimming pared 4 bases from V and 5 bases from J, leaving 17 bases between. Germline CDR1 GTSNPN, CDR2 SVGIG (reference sequence).

CDR3 in amino acids: CASRGITREPLHF. In nucleotides, the CDR3 is TGTGCCAGCAGAGGAATCACCCGGGAACCCCTCCACTTT. The chain is built from TRBV6-5 and TRBJ1-6; D not resolved. The V end lost 6 bases, the J end lost 12 bases, and 15 bases lay between the germline ends. Germline assignment: CDR1 MNHEY and CDR2 SVGAGI. The CDR3 consists of 13 residues.

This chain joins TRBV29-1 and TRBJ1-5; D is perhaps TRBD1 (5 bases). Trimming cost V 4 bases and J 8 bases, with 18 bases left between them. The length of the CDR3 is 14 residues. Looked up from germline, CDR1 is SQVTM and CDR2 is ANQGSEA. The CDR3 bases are TGCAGCGTTGCCGGGACCGCCTCAACGGAGCCCCAGCATTTT. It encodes CSVAGTASTEPQHF.

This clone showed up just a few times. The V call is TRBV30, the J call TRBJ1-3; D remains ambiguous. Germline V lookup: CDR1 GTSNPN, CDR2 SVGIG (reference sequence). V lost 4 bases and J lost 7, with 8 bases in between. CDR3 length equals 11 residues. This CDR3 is CAWITSNTIYF. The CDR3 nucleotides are TGTGCCTGGATAACTTCGAACACCATATATTTT.